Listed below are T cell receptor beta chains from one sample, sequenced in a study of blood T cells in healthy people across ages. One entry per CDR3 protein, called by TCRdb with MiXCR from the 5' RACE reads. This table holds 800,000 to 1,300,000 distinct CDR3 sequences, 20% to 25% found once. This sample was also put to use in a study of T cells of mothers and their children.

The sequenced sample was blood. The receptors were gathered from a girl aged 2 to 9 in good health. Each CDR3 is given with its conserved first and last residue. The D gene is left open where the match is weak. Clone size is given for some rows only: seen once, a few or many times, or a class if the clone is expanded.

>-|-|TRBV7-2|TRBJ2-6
TGTGCCAGCAGCTTATACTCCCCGCTGACTTTC
CASSLYSPLTF
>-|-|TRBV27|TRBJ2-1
TGTGCCAGCAGTTCAGTACTAGGACCAAGTGTCAATGAGCAGTTCTTC
CASSSVLGPSVNEQFF
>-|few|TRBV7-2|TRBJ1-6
TGTGCCAGCACCTCGTTTCAGGGTTCACCCCTCCACTTT
CASTSFQGSPLHF
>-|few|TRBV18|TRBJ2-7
TGTGCCAGCTCAACTTCAGAGCGGATCTACGAGCAGTACTTC
CASSTSERIYEQYF
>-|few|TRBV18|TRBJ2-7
TGTGCCAGCTCACCACCGACTCTGGGGTACGAGCAGTACTTC
CASSPPTLGYEQYF
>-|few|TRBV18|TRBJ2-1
TGTGCCAGCTCAACTAGTATCTACAATGAGCAGTTCTTC
CASSTSIYNEQFF
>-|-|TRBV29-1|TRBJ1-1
TGCAGCGTTTTGTCGATGAACACTGAAGCTCTCTTT
CSVLSMNTEALF
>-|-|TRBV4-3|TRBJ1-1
TGCGCCAGCAGCCAAGACACGGGGTACACTGAAGCTTTCTTT
CASSQDTGYTEAFF
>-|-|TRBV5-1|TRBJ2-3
TGCGCCAGCGTTGAGGATAGCACCACAGATACGCAGTATTTT
CASVEDSTTDTQYF
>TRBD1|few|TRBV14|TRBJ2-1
TGTGCCAGCAGCCAACAGACACAGGGGTATGAGCAGTTCTTC
CASSQQTQGYEQFF
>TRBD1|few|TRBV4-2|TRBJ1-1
TGTGCCAGCAGCCAAGAGGGGACAGCGGCTGAAGCTTTCTTT
CASSQEGTAAEAFF
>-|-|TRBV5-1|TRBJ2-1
TGCGCCAGCACGGCCGGGCATGAGCAGTTCTTC
CASTAGHEQFF